The present T cell receptor (beta chain) was sequenced within a study of T-cell reconstitution after alpha-beta-depleted transplantation in children. Unique molecular identifiers were used to barcode this TCRbeta library. TCRdb itself ran the PCR reads through MiXCR, one entry per CDR3 protein. Of about 640,000 distinct CDR3 sequences in the sample, 15% to 20% were seen once. CDR3 size: 14 residues. Trimming removed 7 bases from V and 7 bases from J, with 16 bases in between. Germline CDR1 reads SGHTA; CDR2 reads FQGNSA. Here the sequenced sample was PBMCs from the stem cell graft donor, taken from the stem cell graft. This receptor was taken from a human donor who donated a stem cell graft to a child with acute myeloid leukemia. The rearrangement links TRBV7-2 to TRBJ2-2; tentatively, D is TRBD1 (6 bases). The CDR3 DNA reads TGTGCCAGCAACGTCCAAGGGGGTGACGGGGAGCTGTTTTTT. Protein product: CASNVQGGDGELFF.